The clone carrying this TCR beta chain was seen just once. The data are from a study of blood T cell repertoires in COVID-19. About the study: The cDNA or gDNA used as material had been derived from T cells, B-cell-depleted T cells, or PBMCs.

The CDR3 has 15 residues. CDR1 and CDR2 (germline): SQVTM, ANQGSEA. Trimming left V 0 bases short and J 3 bases short, with 14 bases between. Sequencing was performed with immunoSEQ multiplex PCR; in TCRdb, only in-frame clones are kept and a portion is missing. The data show approximately 100,000 clones, with under 80% seen just once and 20% to 25% held by the top ten. This chain joins TRBV29-1 and TRBJ1-2; TRBD1 might be the D (5 bases). What was sequenced was peripheral blood. The receptor's source is a man aged 70-80 years with active or convalescent COVID-19. The CDR3 here is CSVEDQAGGDYGYTF. The CDR3 DNA reads TGCAGCGTTGAAGATCAGGCCGGAGGGGACTATGGCTACACCTTC. The full variable domain, completed using reference TRBV29-1 and TRBJ1-2, is SAVISQKPSRDICQRGTSLTIQCQVDSQVTMMFWYRQQPGQSLTLIATANQGSEATYESGFVIDKFPISRPNLTFSTLTVSNMSPEDSSIYLCSVEDQAGGDYGYTFGSGTRLTVV.